The T cell receptor (beta chain) described here comes from a study of blood T cell repertoires in COVID-19. Study at large: Samples came from the United States, Italy and Spain, spanning acute and convalescent COVID-19.

CDR3 length equals 14 residues. Enrolled during active infection, Seattle patients were then followed longitudinally. Repertoires were generated with immunoSEQ multiplex PCR, while TCRdb's copy carries only in-frame clones and drops some. The data contain some 300,000 clones, 86% of them singletons. This clonotype was obtained from a woman between 70 and 85 years old with COVID-19, enrolled during active disease. The source material was peripheral blood. The chain carries TRBV21-1 and TRBJ1-1; the D call in the table, TRBD1, was not verified against the DNA. TRBV21-1 has pseudogene status. The CDR3 reads CAGWTGKKGTEAFF. The CDR3 DNA sequence: TGTGCCGGTTGGACAGGGAAAAAAGGCACTGAAGCTTTCTTT.